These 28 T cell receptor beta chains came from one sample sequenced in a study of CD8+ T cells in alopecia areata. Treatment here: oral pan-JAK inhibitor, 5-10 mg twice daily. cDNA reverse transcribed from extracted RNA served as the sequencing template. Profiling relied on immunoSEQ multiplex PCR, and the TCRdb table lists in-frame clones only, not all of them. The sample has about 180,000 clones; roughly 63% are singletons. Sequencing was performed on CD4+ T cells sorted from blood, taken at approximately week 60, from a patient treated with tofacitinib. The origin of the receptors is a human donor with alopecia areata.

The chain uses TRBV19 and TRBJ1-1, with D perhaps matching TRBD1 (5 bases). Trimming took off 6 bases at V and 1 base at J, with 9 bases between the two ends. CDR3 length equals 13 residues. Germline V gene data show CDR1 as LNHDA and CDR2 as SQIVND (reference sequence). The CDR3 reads CASRTGRNTEAFF. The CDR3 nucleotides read TGTGCCAGTAGAACAGGCCGGAACACTGAAGCTTTCTTT.

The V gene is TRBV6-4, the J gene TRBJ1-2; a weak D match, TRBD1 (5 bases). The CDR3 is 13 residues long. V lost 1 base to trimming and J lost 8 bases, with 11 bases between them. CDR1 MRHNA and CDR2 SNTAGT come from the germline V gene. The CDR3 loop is CASSDYGGRGYTF. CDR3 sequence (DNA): TGTGCCAGCAGTGACTACGGGGGACGGGGCTACACCTTC.

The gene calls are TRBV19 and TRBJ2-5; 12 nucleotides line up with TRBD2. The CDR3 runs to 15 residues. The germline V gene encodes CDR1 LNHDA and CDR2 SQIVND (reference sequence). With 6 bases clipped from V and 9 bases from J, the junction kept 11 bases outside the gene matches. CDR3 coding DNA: TGTGCCAGTAGGACTAGCGGGGGCCGACGGGGGGCCCAGTACTTC. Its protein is CASRTSGGRRGAQYF.

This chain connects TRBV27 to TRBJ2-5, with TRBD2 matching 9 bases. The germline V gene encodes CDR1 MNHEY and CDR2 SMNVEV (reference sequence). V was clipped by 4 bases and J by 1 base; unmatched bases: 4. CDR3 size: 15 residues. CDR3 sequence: CASSSSGGSQETQYF. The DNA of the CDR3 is TGTGCCAGCAGTTCAAGCGGGGGGTCCCAAGAGACCCAGTACTTC.

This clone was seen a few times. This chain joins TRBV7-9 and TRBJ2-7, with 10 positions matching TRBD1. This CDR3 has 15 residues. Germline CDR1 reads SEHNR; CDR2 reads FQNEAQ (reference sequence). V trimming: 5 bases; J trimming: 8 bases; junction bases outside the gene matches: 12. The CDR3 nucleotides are TGTGCCAGCAGCGCGGGACAGGGGTCCTACGAGCAGCAGTACTTC. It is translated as CASSAGQGSYEQQYF.

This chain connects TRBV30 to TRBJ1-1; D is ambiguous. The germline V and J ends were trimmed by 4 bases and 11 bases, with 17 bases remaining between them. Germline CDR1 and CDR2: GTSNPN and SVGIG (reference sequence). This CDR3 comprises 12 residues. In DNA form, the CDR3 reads TGTGCCTGGAAGTCGGACCCCTCCGTGGCTTTCTTT. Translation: CAWKSDPSVAFF.

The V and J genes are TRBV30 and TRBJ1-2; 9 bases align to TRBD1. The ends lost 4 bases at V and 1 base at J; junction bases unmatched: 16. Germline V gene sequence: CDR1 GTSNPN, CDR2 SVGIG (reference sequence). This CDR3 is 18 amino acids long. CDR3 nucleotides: TGTGCCTGGACGGACGTGCCCAGGACAGGGGCCCGTAACTATGGCTACACCTTC. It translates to CAWTDVPRTGARNYGYTF.

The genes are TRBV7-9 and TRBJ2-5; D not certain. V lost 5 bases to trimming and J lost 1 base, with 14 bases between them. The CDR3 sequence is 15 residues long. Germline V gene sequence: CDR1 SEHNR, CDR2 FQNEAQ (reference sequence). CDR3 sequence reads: CASSLGRRPQETQYF. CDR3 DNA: TGTGCCAGCAGCCTCGGCCGGCGTCCCCAAGAGACCCAGTACTTC.

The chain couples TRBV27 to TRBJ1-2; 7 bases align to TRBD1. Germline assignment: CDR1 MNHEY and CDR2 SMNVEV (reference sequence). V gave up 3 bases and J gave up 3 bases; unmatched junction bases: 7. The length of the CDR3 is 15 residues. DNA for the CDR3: TGTGCCAGCAGTTTGAGCAGACAGGGATACTATGGCTACACCTTC. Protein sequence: CASSLSRQGYYGYTF.

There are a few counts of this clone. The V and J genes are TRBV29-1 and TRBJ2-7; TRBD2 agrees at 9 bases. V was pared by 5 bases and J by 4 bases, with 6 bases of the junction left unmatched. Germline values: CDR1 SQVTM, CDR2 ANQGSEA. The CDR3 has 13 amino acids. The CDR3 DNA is TGCAGCGTTCGGGGACTAGCTCTGTACGAGCAGTACTTC. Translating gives CSVRGLALYEQYF.

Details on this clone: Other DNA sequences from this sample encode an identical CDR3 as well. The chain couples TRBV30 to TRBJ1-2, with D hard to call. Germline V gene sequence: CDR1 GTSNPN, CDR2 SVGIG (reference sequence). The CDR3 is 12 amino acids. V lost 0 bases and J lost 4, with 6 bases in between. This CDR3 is CAWSVSSYGYTF. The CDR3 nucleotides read TGTGCCTGGAGTGTATCCAGCTATGGCTACACCTTC.

CDR3 nucleotide sequence: TGTGCCTGGAGTAAAATGACAGGGGTAGGGTCACCCCTCCACTTT. Protein: CAWSKMTGVGSPLHF. The chain uses TRBV30 and TRBJ1-6; TRBD1 matches 8 bases. Germline CDR1 GTSNPN, CDR2 SVGIG (reference sequence). The CDR3 spans 15 residues. V lost 2 bases, J lost 10 bases, and 10 bases stayed unmatched.

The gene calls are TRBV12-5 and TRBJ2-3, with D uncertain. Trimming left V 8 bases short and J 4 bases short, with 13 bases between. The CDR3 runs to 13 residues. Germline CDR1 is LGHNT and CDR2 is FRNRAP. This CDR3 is CASRPLAADTQYF. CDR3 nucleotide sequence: TGTGCTAGTCGCCCGCTGGCAGCAGATACGCAGTATTTT.

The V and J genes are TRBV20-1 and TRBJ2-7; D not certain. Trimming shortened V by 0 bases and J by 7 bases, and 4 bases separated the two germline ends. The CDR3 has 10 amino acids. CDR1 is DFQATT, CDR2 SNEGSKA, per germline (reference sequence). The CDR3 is CSARDREQYF. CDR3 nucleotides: TGCAGTGCTAGAGACCGGGAGCAGTACTTC.

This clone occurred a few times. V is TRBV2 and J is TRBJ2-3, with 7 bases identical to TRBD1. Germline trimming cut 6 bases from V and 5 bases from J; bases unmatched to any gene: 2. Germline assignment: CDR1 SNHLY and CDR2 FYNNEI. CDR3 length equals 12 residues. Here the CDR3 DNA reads TGTGCCAGCAGAACAGGGGTAGATACGCAGTATTTT. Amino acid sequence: CASRTGVDTQYF.

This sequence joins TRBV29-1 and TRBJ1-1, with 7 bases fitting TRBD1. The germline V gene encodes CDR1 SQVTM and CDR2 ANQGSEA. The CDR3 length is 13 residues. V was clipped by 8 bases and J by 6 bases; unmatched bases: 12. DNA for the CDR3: TGCAGCATGAACAAGGGGGCGAGGCCTGAAGCTTTCTTT. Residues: CSMNKGARPEAFF.

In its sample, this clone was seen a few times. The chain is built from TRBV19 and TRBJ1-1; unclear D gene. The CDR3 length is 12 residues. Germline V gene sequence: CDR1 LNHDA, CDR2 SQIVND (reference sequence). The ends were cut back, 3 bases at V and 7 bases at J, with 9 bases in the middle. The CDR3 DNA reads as TGTGCCAGTAGTATTGGGTCAGGTGAAGCTTTCTTT. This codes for CASSIGSGEAFF.

Here the CDR3 reads CAWSALDWTENTEAFF. The CDR3 DNA reads as TGTGCCTGGAGTGCGTTAGATTGGACCGAGAACACTGAAGCTTTCTTT. This sequence joins TRBV30 and TRBJ1-1; the D is unclear. V was shortened by 1 base and J by 1 base, with 16 bases between the two germline ends. The germline V gene has CDR1 GTSNPN and CDR2 SVGIG (reference sequence). The CDR3 is 16 residues long. The variable domain in full, completed from reference TRBV30 and TRBJ1-1, reads SQTIHQWPATLVQPVGSPLSLECTVEGTSNPNLYWYRQAAGRGLQLLFYSVGIGQISSEVPQNLSASRPQDRQFILSSKKLLLSDSGFYLCAWSALDWTENTEAFFGQGTRLTVV.

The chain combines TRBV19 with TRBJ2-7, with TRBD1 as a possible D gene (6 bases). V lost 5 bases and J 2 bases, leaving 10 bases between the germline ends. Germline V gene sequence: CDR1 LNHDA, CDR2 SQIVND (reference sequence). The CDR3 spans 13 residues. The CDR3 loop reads CASSVTGTYEQYF. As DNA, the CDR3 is TGTGCCAGTAGTGTGACAGGAACCTACGAGCAGTACTTC.

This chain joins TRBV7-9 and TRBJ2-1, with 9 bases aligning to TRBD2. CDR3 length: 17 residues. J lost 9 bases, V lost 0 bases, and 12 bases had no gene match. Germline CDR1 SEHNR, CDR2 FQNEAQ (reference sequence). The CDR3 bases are TGTGCCAGCAGCTTAGCTCCGGGCGGGGGGGCCCGTAGTGAGCAGTTCTTC. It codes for CASSLAPGGGARSEQFF.

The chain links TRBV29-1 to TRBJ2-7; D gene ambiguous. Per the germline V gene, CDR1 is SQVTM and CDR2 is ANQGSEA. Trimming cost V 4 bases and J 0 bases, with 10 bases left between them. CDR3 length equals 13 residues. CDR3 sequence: CSVGRRLSYEQYF. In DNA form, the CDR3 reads TGCAGCGTTGGGCGCAGGCTCTCCTACGAGCAGTACTTC.

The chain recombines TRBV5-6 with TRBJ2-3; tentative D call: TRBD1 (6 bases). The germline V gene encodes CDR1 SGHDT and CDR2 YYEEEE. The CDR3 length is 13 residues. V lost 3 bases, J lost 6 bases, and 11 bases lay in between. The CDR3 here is CASSSGQGDTQYF. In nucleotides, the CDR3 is TGTGCCAGCAGCTCGGGCCAGGGGGATACGCAGTATTTT.

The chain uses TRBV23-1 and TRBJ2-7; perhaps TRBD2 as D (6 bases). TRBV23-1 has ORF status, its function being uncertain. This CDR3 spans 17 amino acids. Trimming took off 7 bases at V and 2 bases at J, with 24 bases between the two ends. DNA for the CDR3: TGCGCCAGCATCGCTGGGCCTGTGCGGGACGGTCCCTACGAGCAGTACTTC. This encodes CASIAGPVRDGPYEQYF.

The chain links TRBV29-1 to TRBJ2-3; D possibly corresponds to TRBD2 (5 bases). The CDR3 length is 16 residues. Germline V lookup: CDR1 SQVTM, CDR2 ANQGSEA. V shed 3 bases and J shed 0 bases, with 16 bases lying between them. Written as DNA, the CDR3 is TGCAGCGTTGATGGGCGGACTGAATTTAGCACAGATACGCAGTATTTT. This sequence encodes CSVDGRTEFSTDTQYF.

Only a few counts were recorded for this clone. DNA for the CDR3: TGTGCCAGCAGCCTATCCGGGGTTCCCTACGAGCAGTACTTC. Protein: CASSLSGVPYEQYF. V is TRBV7-6 and J is TRBJ2-7, with D possibly being TRBD2 (5 bases). There are 14 residues in the CDR3. Germline assignment: CDR1 SGHVS and CDR2 FNYEAQ. The V gene lost 5 bases and the J gene lost 2 bases, with 13 bases spanning the gap.

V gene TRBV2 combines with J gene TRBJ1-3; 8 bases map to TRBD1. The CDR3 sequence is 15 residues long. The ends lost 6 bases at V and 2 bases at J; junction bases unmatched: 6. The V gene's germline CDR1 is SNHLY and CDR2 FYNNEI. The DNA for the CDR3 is TGTGCCAGCAGCAGCGACAGGGGCGCTGGAAACACCATATATTTT. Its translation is CASSSDRGAGNTIYF.

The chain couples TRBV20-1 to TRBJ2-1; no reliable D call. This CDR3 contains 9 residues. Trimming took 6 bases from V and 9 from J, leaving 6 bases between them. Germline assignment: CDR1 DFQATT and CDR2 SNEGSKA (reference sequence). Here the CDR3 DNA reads TGCAGTGCAGGCAGTGAGCAGTTCTTC. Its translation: CSAGSEQFF.

The CDR3, as DNA: TGTGCCAGCAGCGCAGATGACGGACAGGGACGACGTAATGGCTACACCTTC. This gives the protein CASSADDGQGRRNGYTF. This rearrangement joins TRBV9 to TRBJ1-2, with 8 bases fitting TRBD1. Unmatched junction bases numbered 16, after V lost 3 bases and J lost 6 bases. CDR1 is SGDLS, CDR2 YYNGEE, per germline. The CDR3 is made up of 17 amino acids.